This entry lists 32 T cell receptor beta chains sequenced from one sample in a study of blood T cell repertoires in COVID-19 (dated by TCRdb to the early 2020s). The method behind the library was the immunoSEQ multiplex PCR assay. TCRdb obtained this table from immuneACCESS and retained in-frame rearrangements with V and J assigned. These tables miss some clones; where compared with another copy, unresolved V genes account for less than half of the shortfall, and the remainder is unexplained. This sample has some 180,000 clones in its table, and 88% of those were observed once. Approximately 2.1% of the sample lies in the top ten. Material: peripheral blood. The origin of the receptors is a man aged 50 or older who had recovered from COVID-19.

CDR3 protein: CASRSTSTDTQYF. CDR3 nucleotides: TGTGCCAGTAGAAGTACTAGCACAGATACGCAGTATTTT. This rearrangement joins TRBV19 to TRBJ2-3; D not certain. Trimming took off 6 bases at V and 0 bases at J, with 7 bases between the two ends. CDR1 and CDR2 from the germline V gene are LNHDA and SQIVND (reference sequence). There are 13 residues in the CDR3.

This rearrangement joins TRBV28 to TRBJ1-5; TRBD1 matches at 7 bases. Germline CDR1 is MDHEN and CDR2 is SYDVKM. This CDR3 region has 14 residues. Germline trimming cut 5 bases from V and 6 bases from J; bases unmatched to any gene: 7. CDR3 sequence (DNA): TGTGCCAGCAGTCCCACGACAGGGACTCAGCCCCAGCATTTT. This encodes CASSPTTGTQPQHF.

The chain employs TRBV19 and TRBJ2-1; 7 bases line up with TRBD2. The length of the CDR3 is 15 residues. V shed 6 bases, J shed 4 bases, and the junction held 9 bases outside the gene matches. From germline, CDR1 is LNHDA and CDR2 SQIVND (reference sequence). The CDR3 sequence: CASRTSLTPYNEQFF. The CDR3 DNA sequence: TGTGCCAGTAGGACTAGCCTCACCCCTTACAATGAGCAGTTCTTC.

The CDR3 region has the DNA TGTGCTAGTGGTTTGGTAAACAGGGCAGGGGAGACCCAGTACTTC. It yields the protein CASGLVNRAGETQYF. This chain joins TRBV12-5 and TRBJ2-5; D might be TRBD1 (6 bases). The CDR3 consists of 15 residues. V lost 0 bases and J lost 5, with 13 bases in between. CDR1 LGHNT and CDR2 FRNRAP come from the germline V gene.

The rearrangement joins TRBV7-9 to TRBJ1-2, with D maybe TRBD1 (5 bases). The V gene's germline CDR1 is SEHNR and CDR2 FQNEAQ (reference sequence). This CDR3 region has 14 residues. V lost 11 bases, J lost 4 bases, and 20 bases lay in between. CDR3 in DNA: TGTGCCGGAGGGACCGTCCTCGGAGGCTATGGCTACACCTTC. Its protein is CAGGTVLGGYGYTF.

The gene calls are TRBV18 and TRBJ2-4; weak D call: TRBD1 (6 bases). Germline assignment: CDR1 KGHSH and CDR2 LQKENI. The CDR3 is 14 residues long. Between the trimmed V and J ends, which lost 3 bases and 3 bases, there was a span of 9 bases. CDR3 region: CASSPLDSKNIQYF. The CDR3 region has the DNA TGTGCCAGCTCACCGTTGGACAGCAAAAACATTCAGTACTTC.

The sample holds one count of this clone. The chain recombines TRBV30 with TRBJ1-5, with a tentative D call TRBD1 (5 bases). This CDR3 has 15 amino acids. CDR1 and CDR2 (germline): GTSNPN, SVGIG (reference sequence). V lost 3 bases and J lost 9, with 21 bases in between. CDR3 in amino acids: CAWSGARGGVWPQHF. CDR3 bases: TGTGCCTGGAGCGGGGCCCGCGGAGGGGTTTGGCCCCAGCATTTT.

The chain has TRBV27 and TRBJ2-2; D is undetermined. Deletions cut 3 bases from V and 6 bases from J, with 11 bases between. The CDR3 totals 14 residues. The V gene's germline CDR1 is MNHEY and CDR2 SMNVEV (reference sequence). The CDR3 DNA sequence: TGTGCCAGCAGTTTGGGCCTGTCAGCCGGGGAGCTGTTTTTT. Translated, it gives CASSLGLSAGELFF.

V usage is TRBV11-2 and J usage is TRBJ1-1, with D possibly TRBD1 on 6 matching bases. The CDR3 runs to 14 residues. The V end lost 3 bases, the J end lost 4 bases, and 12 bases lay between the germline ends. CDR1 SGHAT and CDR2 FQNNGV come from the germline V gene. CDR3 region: CASSLPGAGTEAFF. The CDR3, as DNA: TGTGCCAGCAGCTTGCCAGGGGCGGGCACTGAAGCTTTCTTT.

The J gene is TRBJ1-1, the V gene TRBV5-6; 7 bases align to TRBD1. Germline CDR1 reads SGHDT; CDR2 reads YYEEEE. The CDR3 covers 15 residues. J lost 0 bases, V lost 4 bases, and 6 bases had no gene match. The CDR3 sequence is CASSRGTVLNTEAFF. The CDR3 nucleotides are TGTGCCAGCAGCCGGGGGACAGTTTTGAACACTGAAGCTTTCTTT.

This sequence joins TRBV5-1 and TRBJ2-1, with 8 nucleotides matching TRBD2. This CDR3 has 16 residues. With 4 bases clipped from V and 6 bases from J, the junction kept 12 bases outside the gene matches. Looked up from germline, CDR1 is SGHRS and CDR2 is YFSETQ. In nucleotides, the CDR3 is TGCGCCAGCAGCGCTACCGGGGTTAGCGGGACCAATGAGCAGTTCTTC. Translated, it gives CASSATGVSGTNEQFF.

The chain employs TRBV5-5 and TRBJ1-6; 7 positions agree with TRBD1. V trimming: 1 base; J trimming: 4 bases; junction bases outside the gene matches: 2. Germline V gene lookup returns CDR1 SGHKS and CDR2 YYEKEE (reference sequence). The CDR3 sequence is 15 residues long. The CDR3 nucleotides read TGTGCCAGCAGCTTGCAGGGGGGATATAATTCACCCCTCCACTTT. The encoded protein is CASSLQGGYNSPLHF.

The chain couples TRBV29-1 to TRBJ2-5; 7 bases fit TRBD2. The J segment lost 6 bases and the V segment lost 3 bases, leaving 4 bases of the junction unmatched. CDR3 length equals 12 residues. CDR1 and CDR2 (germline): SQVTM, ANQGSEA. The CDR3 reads CSVDGGEKTQYF. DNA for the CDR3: TGCAGCGTTGATGGGGGGGAGAAGACCCAGTACTTC. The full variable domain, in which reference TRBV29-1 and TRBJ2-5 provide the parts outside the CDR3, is SAVISQKPSRDICQRGTSLTIQCQVDSQVTMMFWYRQQPGQSLTLIATANQGSEATYESGFVIDKFPISRPNLTFSTLTVSNMSPEDSSIYLCSVDGGEKTQYFGPGTRLLVL.

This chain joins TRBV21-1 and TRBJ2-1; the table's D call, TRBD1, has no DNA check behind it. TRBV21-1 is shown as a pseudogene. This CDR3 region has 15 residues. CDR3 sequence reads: CASSKGWDNYNEQFF. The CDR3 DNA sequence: TGTGCCAGCAGCAAAGGGTGGGACAACTACAATGAGCAGTTCTTC.

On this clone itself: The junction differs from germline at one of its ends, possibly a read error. CDR3 amino acids: CASSLGEAQYF. In DNA form, the CDR3 reads TGTGCCAGCAGTTTGGGAGAGGCGCAGTATTTT. The V call is TRBV5-6, the J call TRBJ2-3; D might be TRBD2 (5 bases). Looked up from germline, CDR1 is SGHDT and CDR2 is YYEEEE. This CDR3 has 11 residues. Combining the CDR3 with reference TRBV5-6 and TRBJ2-3 gives the whole variable domain DAGVTQSPTHLIKTRGQQVTLRCSPKSGHDTVSWYQQALGQGPQFIFQYYEEEERQRGNFPDRFSGHQFPNYSSELNVNALLLGDSALYLCASSLGEAQYFGPGTRLTVL.

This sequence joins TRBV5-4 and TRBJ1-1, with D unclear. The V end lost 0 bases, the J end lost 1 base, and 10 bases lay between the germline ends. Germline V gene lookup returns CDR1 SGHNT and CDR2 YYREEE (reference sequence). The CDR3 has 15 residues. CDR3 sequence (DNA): TGTGCCAGCAGCTTGGCAGTTTTCAAGAACACTGAAGCTTTCTTT. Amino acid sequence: CASSLAVFKNTEAFF.

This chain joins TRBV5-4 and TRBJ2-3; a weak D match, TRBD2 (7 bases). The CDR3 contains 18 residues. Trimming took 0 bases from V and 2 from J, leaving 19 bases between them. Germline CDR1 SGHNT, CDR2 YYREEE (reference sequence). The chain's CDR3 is CASSLAGTSGGATDTQYF. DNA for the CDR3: TGTGCCAGCAGCTTGGCCGGTACGTCTGGGGGGGCCACAGATACGCAGTATTTT.

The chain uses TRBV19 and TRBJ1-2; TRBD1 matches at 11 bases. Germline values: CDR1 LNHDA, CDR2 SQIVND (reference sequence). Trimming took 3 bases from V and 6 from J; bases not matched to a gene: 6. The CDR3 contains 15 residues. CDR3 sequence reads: CASSILGTGGDGYTF. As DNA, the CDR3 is TGTGCCAGTAGTATCTTGGGGACAGGGGGTGATGGCTACACCTTC.

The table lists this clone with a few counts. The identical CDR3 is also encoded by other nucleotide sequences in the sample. The CDR3 reads CASSFSGTYEQYF. Here the CDR3 DNA reads TGTGCCAGCAGCTTTAGCGGGACCTACGAGCAGTACTTC. The chain carries TRBV7-2 and TRBJ2-7; 8 nucleotides agree with TRBD2. Germline loops: CDR1 SGHTA, CDR2 FQGNSA. The CDR3 contains 13 residues. J gave up 2 bases and V 3 bases, and 0 bases lay outside the gene matches. Supplemented by reference TRBV7-2 and TRBJ2-7, the full variable domain reads GAGVSQSPSNKVTEKGKDVELRCDPISGHTALYWYRQSLGQGLEFLIYFQGNSAPDKSGLPSDRFSAERTGGSVSTLTIQRTQQEDSAVYLCASSFSGTYEQYFGPGTRLTVT.

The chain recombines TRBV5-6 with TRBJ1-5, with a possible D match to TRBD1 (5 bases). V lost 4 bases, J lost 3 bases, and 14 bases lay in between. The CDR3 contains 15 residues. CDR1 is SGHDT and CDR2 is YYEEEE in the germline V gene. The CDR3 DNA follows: TGTGCCAGCAGCGGCCGGGACTGGCCCAATCAGCCCCAGCATTTT. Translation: CASSGRDWPNQPQHF.

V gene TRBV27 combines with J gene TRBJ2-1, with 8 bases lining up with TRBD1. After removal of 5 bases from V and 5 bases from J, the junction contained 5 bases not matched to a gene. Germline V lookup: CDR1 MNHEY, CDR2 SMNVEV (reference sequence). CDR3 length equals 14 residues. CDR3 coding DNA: TGTGCCAGCAGTCCCGGACAGGGACACAATGAGCAGTTCTTC. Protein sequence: CASSPGQGHNEQFF.

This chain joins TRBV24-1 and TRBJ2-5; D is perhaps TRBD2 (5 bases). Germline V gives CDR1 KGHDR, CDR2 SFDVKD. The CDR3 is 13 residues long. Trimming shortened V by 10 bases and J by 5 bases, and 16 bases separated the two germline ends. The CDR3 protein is CATRGWGEETQYF. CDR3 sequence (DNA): TGTGCCACGAGAGGGTGGGGAGAGGAGACCCAGTACTTC.

Here the CDR3 DNA reads TGTGCCACCAGCAGAGACCTACCGGGACTAGGGGCTTCCTACAATGAGCAGTTCTTC. This translates into CATSRDLPGLGASYNEQFF. J is TRBJ2-1 and V is TRBV15; 8 bases are shared with TRBD2. The CDR3 spans 19 residues. J was trimmed by 1 base and V by 0 bases; bases with no gene match: 11. The germline gives CDR1 LNHNV, CDR2 YYDKDF (reference sequence).

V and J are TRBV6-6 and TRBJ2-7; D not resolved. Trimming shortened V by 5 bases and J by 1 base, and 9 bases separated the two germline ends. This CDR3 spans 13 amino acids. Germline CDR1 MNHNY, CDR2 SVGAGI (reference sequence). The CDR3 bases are TGTGCCAGCAGTGCGGCCGGGTCCTACGAGCAGTACTTC. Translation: CASSAAGSYEQYF.

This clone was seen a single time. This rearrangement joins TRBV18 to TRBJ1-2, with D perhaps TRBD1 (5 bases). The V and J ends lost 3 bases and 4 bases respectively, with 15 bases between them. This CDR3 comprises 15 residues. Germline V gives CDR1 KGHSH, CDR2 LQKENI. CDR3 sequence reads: CASSPPDQGIYGYTF. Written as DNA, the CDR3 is TGTGCCAGCTCACCCCCTGACCAGGGAATCTATGGCTACACCTTC. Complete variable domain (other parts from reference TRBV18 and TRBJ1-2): NAGVMQNPRHLVRRRGQEARLRCSPMKGHSHVYWYRQLPEEGLKFMVYLQKENIIDESGMPKERFSAEFPKEGPSILRIQQVVRGDSAAYFCASSPPDQGIYGYTFGSGTRLTVV.

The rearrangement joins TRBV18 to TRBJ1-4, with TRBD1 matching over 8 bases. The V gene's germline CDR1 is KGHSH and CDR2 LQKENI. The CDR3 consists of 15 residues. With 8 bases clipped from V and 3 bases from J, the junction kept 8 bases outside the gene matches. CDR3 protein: CASTTKQGANEKLFF. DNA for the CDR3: TGTGCCAGCACCACAAAACAGGGGGCTAATGAAAAACTGTTTTTT.

The CDR3 loop is CATSWTANTGELFF. CDR3 nucleotides: TGTGCCACCTCGTGGACAGCGAACACCGGGGAGCTGTTTTTT. This sequence joins TRBV6-5 and TRBJ2-2; D may be TRBD1 (6 bases). CDR1 and CDR2 from the germline V gene are MNHEY and SVGAGI. Deletions cut 10 bases from V and 0 bases from J, with 12 bases between. CDR3 length: 14 residues.

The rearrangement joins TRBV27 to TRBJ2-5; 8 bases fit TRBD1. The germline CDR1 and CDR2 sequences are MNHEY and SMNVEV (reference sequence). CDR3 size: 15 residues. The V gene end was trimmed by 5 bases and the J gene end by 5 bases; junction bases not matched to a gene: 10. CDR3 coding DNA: TGTGCCAGCAGTGGGGGTAACGACAGGGGTGAGACCCAGTACTTC. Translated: CASSGGNDRGETQYF.

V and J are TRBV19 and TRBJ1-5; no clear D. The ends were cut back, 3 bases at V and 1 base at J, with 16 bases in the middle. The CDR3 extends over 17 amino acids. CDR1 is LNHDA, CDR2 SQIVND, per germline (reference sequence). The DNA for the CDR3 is TGTGCCAGTAGTATCCGGGAAGGAGGTATCAGCAATCAGCCCCAGCATTTT. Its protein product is CASSIREGGISNQPQHF.

The CDR3 DNA is TGTGCCAGCAGCTCTAGGACAGGGCAAGCGGGCGGGGAGCTGTTTTTT. Translating gives CASSSRTGQAGGELFF. This sequence joins TRBV7-2 and TRBJ2-2, with 8 bases fitting TRBD1. This CDR3 has 16 amino acids. Germline-derived CDR1 and CDR2 are SGHTA and FQGNSA. V lost 4 bases and J lost 7; bases outside the gene matches: 11. Together with reference TRBV7-2 and TRBJ2-2, the CDR3 gives the full variable domain: GAGVSQSPSNKVTEKGKDVELRCDPISGHTALYWYRQSLGQGLEFLIYFQGNSAPDKSGLPSDRFSAERTGGSVSTLTIQRTQQEDSAVYLCASSSRTGQAGGELFFGEGSRLTVL.

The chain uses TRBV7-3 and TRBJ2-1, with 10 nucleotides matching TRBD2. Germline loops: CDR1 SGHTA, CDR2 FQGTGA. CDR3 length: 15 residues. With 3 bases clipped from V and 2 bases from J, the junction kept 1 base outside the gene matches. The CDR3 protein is CASSLGLATYNEQFF. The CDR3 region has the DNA TGTGCCAGCAGCTTGGGACTAGCGACCTACAATGAGCAGTTCTTC.

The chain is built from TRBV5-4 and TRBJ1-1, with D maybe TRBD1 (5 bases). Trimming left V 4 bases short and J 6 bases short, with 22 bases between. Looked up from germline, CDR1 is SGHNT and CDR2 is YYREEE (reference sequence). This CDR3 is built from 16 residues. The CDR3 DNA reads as TGTGCCAGCAGCCTACGCGGCGGCAGGGTAGCCTCTGAAGCTTTCTTT. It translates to CASSLRGGRVASEAFF. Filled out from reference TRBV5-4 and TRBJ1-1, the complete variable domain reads ETGVTQSPTHLIKTRGQQVTLRCSSQSGHNTVSWYQQALGQGPQFIFQYYREEENGRGNFPPRFSGLQFPNYSSELNVNALELDDSALYLCASSLRGGRVASEAFFGQGTRLTVV.